One and the same sample provided the 29 T cell receptor beta chains below, sequenced in a study of cytomegalovirus exposure and HLA in healthy donors (dated by TCRdb to between 2016 and 2019). The method was the immunoSEQ multiplex PCR assay. A mixture of 60 forward primers for TCR Vbeta segments and 13 reverse primers for TCR Jbeta segments was used in the multiplex PCR. TCRdb's version of the immuneACCESS table is confined to in-frame rearrangements and falls short of the full clone set. An unresolved V gene accounts for under half of the shortfall where checked; the remainder is of unknown origin. Recorded for this sample are 100,000 or so clones; around 72% of them occurred a single time. Of the sample, approximately 3.5% is held by the ten largest clones. Sequencing was done on a sample of PBMCs. These receptors originate from a man in his forties or fifties in good health and CMV-seronegative.

This clone was seen only a few times. The chain uses TRBV2 and TRBJ1-5; D call uncertain. The V end was cut by 3 bases, the J end by 10 bases, with 7 bases between. The CDR3 loop spans 11 amino acids. CDR1 SNHLY and CDR2 FYNNEI come from the germline V gene. CDR3 sequence (DNA): TGTGCCAGCAGTGATTCGGGACCCCAGCATTTT. It is translated as CASSDSGPQHF. Filled out from reference TRBV2 and TRBJ1-5, the complete variable domain reads EPEVTQTPSHQVTQMGQEVILRCVPISNHLYFYWYRQILGQKVEFLVSFYNNEISEKSEIFDDQFSVERPDGSNFTLKIRSTKLEDSAMYFCASSDSGPQHFGDGTRLSIL.

Details on this clone: The same CDR3 is also encoded by other DNA sequences in this sample. The genes are TRBV5-6 and TRBJ2-1; 7 positions match TRBD1. This CDR3 is built from 16 residues. CDR1 and CDR2 from the germline V gene are SGHDT and YYEEEE. The junction had 9 bases not matched to a gene; V was cut back by 2 bases and J by 4 bases. For the CDR3, the DNA is TGTGCCAGCAGCTTAACAGGGGCCAATCTTTACAATGAGCAGTTCTTC. Its translation: CASSLTGANLYNEQFF. The variable domain in full, with the rest retrieved from reference TRBV5-6 and TRBJ2-1, is DAGVTQSPTHLIKTRGQQVTLRCSPKSGHDTVSWYQQALGQGPQFIFQYYEEEERQRGNFPDRFSGHQFPNYSSELNVNALLLGDSALYLCASSLTGANLYNEQFFGPGTRLTVL.

The V and J genes are TRBV9 and TRBJ2-1; weak D call: TRBD2 (6 bases). This CDR3 spans 16 amino acids. The germline gives CDR1 SGDLS, CDR2 YYNGEE. V dropped 3 bases and J dropped 3 bases, with 16 bases sitting between them. In DNA, the CDR3 is TGTGCCAGCAGCGCCACCGGGACTCAGCGCTACAATGAGCAGTTCTTC. Its protein is CASSATGTQRYNEQFF.

The V gene is TRBV6-1, the J gene TRBJ1-4, with a tentative D call TRBD1 (6 bases). With 2 bases removed from V and 8 bases from J, the gap between germline ends came to 12 bases. CDR1 and CDR2 (germline): MNHNS, SASEGT. CDR3 length equals 14 residues. The CDR3 DNA reads as TGTGCCAGCAGTGAAACGGGGGGCTGGGAAAAACTGTTTTTT. It yields the protein CASSETGGWEKLFF.

This rearrangement joins TRBV5-1 to TRBJ2-7, with TRBD1 identical over 7 bases. Losses at the gene ends were 4 bases for V and 7 bases for J; bases not matched to a gene: 11. The CDR3 consists of 14 residues. Germline loops: CDR1 SGHRS, CDR2 YFSETQ. CDR3 DNA sequence: TGCGCCAGCAGCCGGACCATAACAGGGGAAGAGCAGTACTTC. As protein: CASSRTITGEEQYF. Filled out from reference TRBV5-1 and TRBJ2-7, the complete variable domain reads KAGVTQTPRYLIKTRGQQVTLSCSPISGHRSVSWYQQTPGQGLQFLFEYFSETQRNKGNFPGRFSGRQFSNSRSEMNVSTLELGDSALYLCASSRTITGEEQYFGPGTRLTVT.

The gene calls are TRBV14 and TRBJ1-2; possible D gene TRBD1, 6 bases. Germline CDR1 SGHDN, CDR2 FVKESK. The CDR3 runs to 15 residues. V was trimmed by 4 bases and J by 2 bases, leaving 14 bases between them. CDR3 sequence reads: CASSRGAGQNYGYTF. CDR3 sequence (DNA): TGTGCCAGCAGCCGGGGAGCCGGACAGAACTATGGCTACACCTTC.

The rearrangement uses TRBV5-1 and TRBJ1-1; D may be TRBD1 (6 bases). Germline CDR1 and CDR2: SGHRS and YFSETQ. CDR3 size: 14 residues. Trimming cost V 4 bases and J 4 bases, with 14 bases left between them. CDR3 in DNA: TGCGCCAGCAGCCCAGGGGTCGGTGGCACTGAAGCTTTCTTT. It is translated as CASSPGVGGTEAFF.

J is TRBJ1-4 and V is TRBV4-3; the D gene is possibly TRBD1 (5 bases). The CDR3 sequence is 18 residues long. Trimming pared 4 bases from V and 0 bases from J, leaving 18 bases between. In germline, CDR1 is LGHNA, CDR2 YSLEER. CDR3: CASSRSGGRIATNEKLFF. The CDR3 DNA is TGCGCCAGCAGCCGATCCGGGGGGAGAATAGCAACTAATGAAAAACTGTTTTTT.

The gene calls are TRBV7-9 and TRBJ1-4; D might be TRBD1 (6 bases). Trimming stripped 5 bases from V and 4 bases from J, with 8 bases between. The CDR3 runs to 13 residues. Looked up from germline, CDR1 is SEHNR and CDR2 is FQNEAQ (reference sequence). CDR3 sequence: CASSLQGNEKLFF. The DNA of the CDR3 is TGTGCCAGCAGCCTACAGGGTAATGAAAAACTGTTTTTT.

The chain couples TRBV20-1 to TRBJ2-3; 7 positions match TRBD2. The V segment lost 7 bases and the J segment 6 bases; nucleotides outside the gene matches: 4. This CDR3 is built from 11 residues. Germline CDR1 DFQATT, CDR2 SNEGSKA (reference sequence). The CDR3 sequence is CSVERGDTQYF. CDR3 DNA: TGCAGTGTAGAGCGGGGCGATACGCAGTATTTT.

This rearrangement joins TRBV2 to TRBJ2-2; D not resolved. Trimming removed 1 base from V and 0 bases from J, with 9 bases in between. This CDR3 region has 16 residues. CDR1 is SNHLY and CDR2 is FYNNEI in the germline V gene. The CDR3 protein is CASSEGTRANTGELFF. CDR3 in DNA: TGTGCCAGCAGTGAAGGAACACGGGCGAACACCGGGGAGCTGTTTTTT.

The chain is built from TRBV7-2 and TRBJ2-1; 7 nucleotides align to TRBD1. The V gene end was trimmed by 5 bases and the J gene end by 8 bases; junction bases not matched to a gene: 9. Looked up from germline, CDR1 is SGHTA and CDR2 is FQGNSA. The CDR3 totals 14 residues. The CDR3 protein is CASSGKQGTDEQFF. As DNA, the CDR3 is TGTGCCAGCAGCGGGAAACAGGGGACGGATGAGCAGTTCTTC.

The rearrangement links TRBV4-2 to TRBJ1-6; TRBD1 matches 9 bases. Germline assignment: CDR1 LGHNA and CDR2 YNFKEQ. V lost 0 bases and J lost 9; bases outside the gene matches: 9. The CDR3 extends over 17 amino acids. The CDR3 protein is CASSQEASQGAGSPLHF. CDR3 nucleotides: TGTGCCAGCAGCCAAGAAGCCTCACAGGGGGCAGGTTCACCCCTCCACTTT.

The chain joins TRBV5-1 to TRBJ2-7; D remains unclear. V lost 5 bases and J 1 base, leaving 13 bases between the germline ends. This CDR3 has 14 amino acids. Per germline, CDR1 SGHRS and CDR2 YFSETQ. The DNA of the CDR3 is TGCGCCAGCAGGAATCTCGCAGGATCCTACGAGCAGTACTTC. This gives the protein CASRNLAGSYEQYF.

V and J are TRBV11-3 and TRBJ1-1, with D unresolved. The CDR3 runs 16 residues. Looked up from germline, CDR1 is SGHNT and CDR2 is YENEEA. Trimming removed 0 bases from V and 4 bases from J, with 15 bases in between. This CDR3 reads CASSLDGKAGSTEAFF. CDR3 nucleotides: TGTGCCAGCAGCTTAGATGGAAAGGCGGGGAGCACTGAAGCTTTCTTT.

V usage is TRBV5-1 and J usage is TRBJ2-3; TRBD2 matches at 11 bases. Germline CDR1 and CDR2: SGHRS and YFSETQ. The CDR3 loop spans 16 amino acids. The V segment lost 4 bases and the J segment 0 bases; nucleotides outside the gene matches: 4. CDR3 in DNA: TGCGCCAGCAGCGCGGGACTAGCGGTGAGCACAGATACGCAGTATTTT. Protein: CASSAGLAVSTDTQYF.

The chain has TRBV4-2 and TRBJ2-1, with TRBD2 matching over 9 bases. This CDR3 is built from 16 residues. J lost 0 bases, V lost 4 bases, and 4 bases had no gene match. From germline, CDR1 is LGHNA and CDR2 YNFKEQ. The CDR3 DNA reads TGTGCCAGCAGCCCAGTAGCGGGGGACTCCTACAATGAGCAGTTCTTC. It is translated as CASSPVAGDSYNEQFF.

The J gene is TRBJ2-5, the V gene TRBV6-4; D ambiguous. Germline V gene data show CDR1 as MRHNA and CDR2 as SNTAGT. Trimming stripped 8 bases from V and 2 bases from J, with 6 bases between. This CDR3 spans 11 amino acids. CDR3 sequence reads: CASEQQETQYF. Here the CDR3 DNA reads TGTGCCAGCGAACAACAAGAGACCCAGTACTTC.

This clone came up a few times. The chain employs TRBV2 and TRBJ2-5; the match to TRBD1 covers 8 bases. CDR3 length equals 15 residues. Germline-derived CDR1 and CDR2 are SNHLY and FYNNEI. Losses at the gene ends were 6 bases for V and 4 bases for J; bases not matched to a gene: 10. The CDR3 DNA is TGTGCCAGCAGGAAAGAGACAGGGGTAGGAGAGACCCAGTACTTC. Residues: CASRKETGVGETQYF.

V gene TRBV7-9 combines with J gene TRBJ1-5; D is unclear. Trimming left V 1 base short and J 7 bases short, with 11 bases between. The CDR3 runs 14 residues. The germline V gene has CDR1 SEHNR and CDR2 FQNEAQ (reference sequence). The CDR3 loop is CASSLGEGGQPQHF. In nucleotides, the CDR3 is TGTGCCAGCAGCTTAGGAGAAGGCGGCCAGCCCCAGCATTTT. Supplemented by reference TRBV7-9 and TRBJ1-5, the full variable domain reads DTGVSQNPRHKITKRGQNVTFRCDPISEHNRLYWYRQTLGQGPEFLTYFQNEAQLEKSRLLSDRFSAERPKGSFSTLEIQRTEQGDSAMYLCASSLGEGGQPQHFGDGTRLSIL.

This rearrangement joins TRBV6-5 to TRBJ2-5, with D possibly TRBD1 on 5 matching bases. The CDR3 contains 13 residues. Germline values: CDR1 MNHEY, CDR2 SVGAGI. V shed 6 bases and J shed 5 bases, with 13 bases lying between them. As DNA, the CDR3 is TGTGCCAGCAGCCGAGACAGAGAGGAGACCCAGTACTTC. Its protein is CASSRDREETQYF.

This rearrangement joins TRBV11-3 to TRBJ2-3, with a tentative D call TRBD1 (5 bases). V was trimmed by 1 base and J by 9 bases, leaving 14 bases between them. The CDR3 runs to 14 residues. The germline gives CDR1 SGHNT, CDR2 YENEEA. CDR3 sequence reads: CASSLGQGKGTQYF. The CDR3 DNA reads TGTGCCAGCAGCTTAGGGCAGGGCAAAGGGACGCAGTATTTT.

In its sample, this clone was seen a few times. CDR3 in amino acids: CAWSVGRVGANVLTF. For the CDR3, the DNA is TGTGCCTGGAGTGTAGGCCGGGTGGGGGCCAACGTCCTGACTTTC. The chain combines TRBV30 with TRBJ2-6, with D uncertain. Trimming stripped 0 bases from V and 4 bases from J, with 10 bases between. Germline CDR1 reads GTSNPN; CDR2 reads SVGIG (reference sequence). CDR3 length equals 15 residues.

The chain couples TRBV11-3 to TRBJ1-1, with TRBD1 identical over 7 bases. Germline V gene lookup returns CDR1 SGHNT and CDR2 YENEEA. This CDR3 is 14 amino acids long. J gave up 1 base and V 5 bases, and 4 bases lay outside the gene matches. DNA for the CDR3: TGTGCCAGCAGCCGTCAGGGGGGGAACACTGAAGCTTTCTTT. It is translated as CASSRQGGNTEAFF. The complete variable domain, with remaining parts taken from reference TRBV11-3 and TRBJ1-1, reads EAGVVQSPRYKIIEKKQPVAFWCNPISGHNTLYWYLQNLGQGPELLIRYENEEAVDDSQLPKDRFSAERLKGVDSTLKIQPAELGDSAVYLCASSRQGGNTEAFFGQGTRLTVV.

The V and J genes are TRBV18 and TRBJ1-4, with D maybe TRBD1 (5 bases). Germline V gives CDR1 KGHSH, CDR2 LQKENI. The germline V and J ends were trimmed by 1 base and 4 bases, with 13 bases remaining between them. This CDR3 has 16 residues. The CDR3 DNA sequence: TGTGCCAGCTCACCACGACAGAACTACCTTAATGAAAAACTGTTTTTT. It encodes CASSPRQNYLNEKLFF. Full variable domain (remainder filled in from reference TRBV18 and TRBJ1-4): NAGVMQNPRHLVRRRGQEARLRCSPMKGHSHVYWYRQLPEEGLKFMVYLQKENIIDESGMPKERFSAEFPKEGPSILRIQQVVRGDSAAYFCASSPRQNYLNEKLFFGSGTQLSVL.

This sequence joins TRBV15 and TRBJ1-2, with 9 bases fitting TRBD1. V was pared by 6 bases and J by 6 bases, with 8 bases of the junction left unmatched. The CDR3 runs to 14 residues. Germline lookup yields CDR1 LNHNV and CDR2 YYDKDF (reference sequence). CDR3 loop: CATSLDRGVDGYTF. CDR3 in DNA: TGTGCCACCAGTCTAGACAGGGGGGTTGATGGCTACACCTTC.

The rearrangement links TRBV11-2 to TRBJ2-5, with unresolved D. The germline V gene has CDR1 SGHAT and CDR2 FQNNGV. The V end was cut by 1 base, the J end by 9 bases, with 9 bases between. This CDR3 comprises 12 residues. Written as DNA, the CDR3 is TGTGCCAGCAGCTTAGCACCTGAGGCCCAGTACTTC. Protein product: CASSLAPEAQYF.

The rearrangement links TRBV29-1 to TRBJ1-3; D possibly corresponds to TRBD1 (5 bases). The germline V gene has CDR1 SQVTM and CDR2 ANQGSEA. The CDR3 spans 13 residues. V lost 5 bases and J 1 base, leaving 9 bases between the germline ends. CDR3 protein: CSVQGSSGNTIYF. Here the CDR3 DNA reads TGCAGCGTTCAGGGATCATCTGGAAACACCATATATTTT.

The V and J genes are TRBV5-6 and TRBJ1-5; D call uncertain. Germline-derived CDR1 and CDR2 are SGHDT and YYEEEE. The CDR3 totals 15 residues. V was clipped by 4 bases and J by 2 bases, with 13 bases between them. This CDR3 reads CASSNFGTGNQPQHF. The CDR3 DNA sequence: TGTGCCAGCAGCAACTTCGGTACAGGCAATCAGCCCCAGCATTTT.